This is a list of T cell receptor beta chains from one sample in a study of T cell responses to AZD1222 COVID-19 vaccine. The assay was immunoSEQ multiplex PCR, and TCRdb's table has in-frame clones only and misses some. The profile covers around 76,000 clones, with around 84% appearing a single time and approximately 13% taken by the ten largest. The source material was peripheral blood, sampled on day 0 of AZD1222 vaccination. Every receptor here comes from an adult in good health. Both conserved end residues are part of each CDR3. The D gene is left open where the match is weak. Not every row has a clone size; where given, it reads once, few, many or a size class.

j_call	clone_size	d_call	v_call	cdr3_aa	cdr3_nt
TRBJ1-2	.	TRBD1	TRBV19	CASRVRQGAGGYTF	TGTGCCAGTAGAGTAAGGCAGGGGGCTGGTGGCTACACCTTC
TRBJ1-2	.	TRBD1	TRBV12-3/TRBV12-4	CASSFGTGYGYTF	TGTGCCAGCAGTTTTGGGACAGGGTATGGCTACACCTTC
TRBJ1-5	.	TRBD1	TRBV5-4	CASSFEGGGQPQHF	TGTGCCAGCAGCTTTGAAGGGGGCGGACAGCCCCAGCATTTT
TRBJ1-1	.	TRBD1	TRBV11-2	CASSPETGSGTEAFF	TGTGCCAGCAGCCCGGAGACAGGGTCCGGCACTGAAGCTTTCTTT
TRBJ1-5	.	TRBD1	TRBV18	CASSPQGGDQPQHF	TGTGCCAGCTCACCACAAGGGGGCGATCAGCCCCAGCATTTT
TRBJ1-2	.	.	TRBV7-8	CASSLQGYGYTF	TGTGCCAGCAGCCTTCAGGGGTATGGCTACACCTTC
TRBJ1-6	.	.	TRBV7-2	CASSRDDNSPLHF	TGTGCCAGCAGCCGAGATGATAATTCACCCCTCCACTTT
TRBJ2-7	.	TRBD1	TRBV7-6	CASSPGTGGLNF	TGTGCCAGCAGCCCGGGGACAGGGGGATTAAACTTC
TRBJ1-6	.	.	TRBV10-3	CAINDLPGTGNSPLHF	TGTGCCATCAACGACCTCCCGGGCACTGGCAATTCACCCCTCCACTTT
TRBJ2-5	.	.	TRBV30	CACLDRMQETQYF	TGTGCCTGTCTCGACAGGATGCAAGAGACCCAGTACTTC
TRBJ2-3	.	.	TRBV4-2	CASSPLGKGSTDTQYF	TGTGCCAGCAGCCCCTTAGGGAAGGGGAGCACAGATACGCAGTATTTT
TRBJ1-2	.	.	TRBV15	CATSRDRGAYGYTF	TGTGCCACCAGCAGAGATCGGGGAGCCTATGGCTACACCTTC
TRBJ1-6	once	.	TRBV24-1	CATSDPGSARGSYNSPLHF	TGTGCCACCAGTGATCCCGGCTCCGCCCGGGGCTCCTATAATTCACCCCTCCACTTT
TRBJ1-2	.	.	TRBV9	CASSAHPGDGYTF	TGTGCCAGCAGCGCCCATCCCGGAGATGGCTACACCTTC
TRBJ1-2	.	.	TRBV20-1	CSAGRDGYTF	TGCAGTGCTGGGAGGGACGGCTACACCTTC
TRBJ2-3	.	TRBD2	TRBV19	CASSITRGGPDTQYF	TGTGCCAGTAGCATAACGCGGGGGGGCCCGGATACGCAGTATTTT
TRBJ2-3	.	TRBD2	TRBV9	CASSVAAGVESDTQYF	TGTGCCAGCAGCGTAGCTGCGGGGGTCGAGTCAGATACGCAGTATTTT
TRBJ2-7	few	.	TRBV19	CASSIVASAVYEQYF	TGTGCCAGTAGTATAGTTGCCAGTGCGGTCTACGAGCAGTACTTC
TRBJ1-3	.	.	TRBV30	CACRGRGSGNTIYF	TGTGCCTGTCGGGGACGGGGCTCTGGAAACACCATATATTTT
TRBJ2-1	once	.	TRBV4-3	CASSQDRRGSPFYNEQFF	TGCGCCAGCAGCCAAGATAGACGGGGGAGTCCCTTTTACAATGAGCAGTTCTTC
TRBJ2-6	.	.	TRBV27	CASSILSRASGANVLTF	TGTGCCAGCAGTATCCTGTCGAGGGCCTCTGGGGCCAACGTCCTGACTTTC